What follows describes a single T cell receptor (beta chain). Its antigen remains unknown. A much bigger clone sits one base away, suggesting this may be a read error. This entry belongs to a study of human T cells and chemical hapten exposure. Broader study findings: Those TCRs sitting above 1 in 1000 frequency stayed the same with DPC sensitization. Versus controls, expanded TCRs had significantly more large CDR3 similarity clusters.

Described time point: patch test 1, 2 weeks after DPC sensitization. Treatment in this sample: therapeutic diphenylcyclopropenone sensitization with weekly scalp DPC. At every patch-test visit, blood was drawn before the patch test was applied. The CDR3 is 13 amino acids. Using its own MiXCR run on the RACE reads, TCRdb lists one record per CDR3 protein. Among roughly 360,000 distinct CDR3 sequences, roughly 5% were seen once, and the ten largest hold under 2.5%. This receptor was taken from a woman aged 50 to 60 with alopecia areata. Some clones in this sample may be carry-over from other donors' samples. The gene calls are TRBV12-3 or TRBV12-4 and TRBJ1-6, with a tentative D call TRBD1 (5 bases). The sequenced sample was whole blood, obtained in connection with sensitization to the hapten diphenylcyclopropenone (DPC). CDR3 region: CAWKTAVNSSLHF. The CDR3 DNA reads as TGTGCCTGGAAGACAGCCGTAAATTCATCCCTCCACTTT.